This TCR beta chain was captured by sequencing in a study of cytomegalovirus exposure and HLA in healthy donors. Study results and limitations: It was approximately 150 TCR beta chains that were listed as cytomegalovirus-associated.

Germline loops: CDR1 LGHNA, CDR2 YNFKEQ. V dropped 1 base and J dropped 1 base, with 10 bases sitting between them. This CDR3 is built from 15 residues. Sequencing used immunoSEQ multiplex PCR; TCRdb keeps in-frame clones, though not all of them. The data hold approximately 160,000 clones, with approximately 96% observed a single time. Turning to this clone: Its target is not known.

This receptor was identified in a woman aged 18 to 35 in good health and CMV-seronegative. The genes are TRBV4-2 and TRBJ1-1; tentatively, D is TRBD1 (5 bases). What was sequenced was PBMCs. The chain's CDR3 is CASSQVGEENTEAFF. The CDR3 DNA is TGTGCCAGCAGCCAAGTGGGGGAGGAGAACACTGAAGCTTTCTTT.